The text below deals with one T cell receptor (beta chain). The same CDR3 also results from other DNA sequences found in this sample. This CDR3 is 15 amino acids long. Per germline, CDR1 SGDLS and CDR2 YYNGEE. V lost 0 bases and J 0 bases, leaving 7 bases between the germline ends. The entry originates in a study of cytotoxic CD8 clonotypes in ibrutinib-treated CLL. Measured with immunoSEQ multiplex PCR; TCRdb has only the in-frame clones, and not every one. The sample includes about 160,000 clones, approximately 90% of them seen just once. This sample comprised PBMCs, obtained at disease progression, from a patient treated with ibrutinib. This chain uses TRBV9 with TRBJ1-3, with unresolved D. The receptor's source is a human donor with chronic lymphocytic leukemia. The CDR3 region has the DNA TGTGCCAGCAGCGTAGAGGGCAGCTCTGGAAACACCATATATTTT. As protein: CASSVEGSSGNTIYF.